This T cell receptor beta chain was observed in a study of T cell repertoires in cytomegalovirus infection. Study-level background: The study used recently identified HLA-C-restricted and well-studied HLA-B-restricted CMV epitopes. CMV infection plus the matching HLA type was flagged by public TCR beta signatures.

The germline V gene has CDR1 MGHRA and CDR2 YSYEKL. Trimming left V 8 bases short and J 6 bases short, with 10 bases between. The CDR3 is made up of 12 amino acids. Points on this clonotype: The antigen remains unidentified.

From the reads, TCRdb called clonotypes with MiXCR, one entry per CDR3 protein. The sample includes about 150,000 distinct CDR3 sequences, approximately 30% of them seen just once. J is TRBJ2-2 and V is TRBV4-1; D is undetermined. The TCR sequence derives from a human donor in good health (CMV status not recorded). Some clones in this sample may be carry-over from other donors' samples. Sequences were derived from CD8+ T cells from cultured PBMCs, sampled from culture after CMV antigen stimulation. The CDR3 bases are TGCGCCAGCTCAGCTAACTCCGGGGAGCTGTTTTTT. Translated, it gives CASSANSGELFF.